The 11 T cell receptor beta chains listed next were all sequenced from one sample in a study of blood T cell repertoires in COVID-19. Libraries were prepared by immunoSEQ multiplex PCR; TCRdb keeps only in-frame clonotypes and omits some of them. Of approximately 220,000 clones in the sample, about four fifths were seen once. Sequencing was done on a sample of PBMCs or T cells enriched from blood (not recorded which). Receptors originate from a woman aged 45-59 years who had been exposed to COVID-19.

V and J are TRBV18 and TRBJ2-7, with a possible D match to TRBD2 (6 bases). The CDR3 is made up of 13 amino acids. The germline V and J ends were trimmed by 3 bases and 2 bases, with 8 bases remaining between them. Per the germline V gene, CDR1 is KGHSH and CDR2 is LQKENI. The CDR3 protein is CASSPEGTYEQYF. In DNA form, the CDR3 reads TGTGCCAGCTCACCGGAGGGGACCTACGAGCAGTACTTC.

This clone occurred a few times. V and J are TRBV27 and TRBJ2-7; 9 bases map to TRBD1. CDR3 size: 15 residues. V gave up 5 bases and J gave up 5 bases; unmatched junction bases: 10. CDR1 and CDR2 from the germline V gene are MNHEY and SMNVEV (reference sequence). CDR3 nucleotide sequence: TGTGCCAGCAGTCCTGCTGGGGACAGGGTAAACGAGCAGTACTTC. It translates to CASSPAGDRVNEQYF.

This chain uses TRBV5-1 with TRBJ2-1; 10 bases align to TRBD2. Germline V lookup: CDR1 SGHRS, CDR2 YFSETQ. The CDR3 runs 17 residues. V was clipped by 3 bases and J by 0 bases; unmatched bases: 6. In DNA, the CDR3 is TGCGCCAGCAGCTCCGGACTAGCGGACAGCTCCTACAATGAGCAGTTCTTC. Residues: CASSSGLADSSYNEQFF. Full variable domain (rest looked up from reference TRBV5-1 and TRBJ2-1): KAGVTQTPRYLIKTRGQQVTLSCSPISGHRSVSWYQQTPGQGLQFLFEYFSETQRNKGNFPGRFSGRQFSNSRSEMNVSTLELGDSALYLCASSSGLADSSYNEQFFGPGTRLTVL.

This rearrangement joins TRBV18 to TRBJ1-2; tentatively, D is TRBD1 (6 bases). Germline CDR1 KGHSH, CDR2 LQKENI. This CDR3 is built from 16 residues. Trimming removed 2 bases at V and 4 bases at J, with 17 bases between. CDR3 DNA sequence: TGTGCCAGCTCACCATCGTCAGGGGTTAGTAGCTATGGCTACACCTTC. Amino acids: CASSPSSGVSSYGYTF.

V usage is TRBV29-1 and J usage is TRBJ1-3; 9 positions agree with TRBD1. Germline CDR1 SQVTM, CDR2 ANQGSEA. The V and J ends lost 6 bases and 2 bases, in that order; junction bases with no gene match: 11. The CDR3 runs 16 residues. The DNA for the CDR3 is TGCAGCGTGGAAACCGGGACAGGGTTTACTGGAAACACCATATATTTT. The encoded protein is CSVETGTGFTGNTIYF.

The chain couples TRBV7-8 to TRBJ2-5; TRBD2 agrees at 11 bases. Germline V gives CDR1 SGHVS, CDR2 FQNEAQ. CDR3 size: 14 residues. The trim removed 4 bases at V and 4 bases at J, leaving 2 bases unmatched. CDR3 amino acids: CASSSLAGGETQYF. The DNA for the CDR3 is TGTGCCAGCAGCTCCCTAGCGGGGGGAGAGACCCAGTACTTC.

The rearrangement uses TRBV27 and TRBJ2-1; TRBD2 matches at 14 bases. Germline CDR1 reads MNHEY; CDR2 reads SMNVEV (reference sequence). The CDR3 extends over 16 amino acids. V lost 8 bases and J lost 4; bases outside the gene matches: 7. The CDR3 is CASGTGLAGVYNEQFF. CDR3 DNA sequence: TGTGCCAGCGGCACGGGACTAGCGGGGGTTTACAATGAGCAGTTCTTC.

The chain uses TRBV2 and TRBJ1-1; 8 nucleotides align to TRBD1. The length of the CDR3 is 15 residues. The trim removed 6 bases at V and 1 base at J, leaving 7 bases unmatched. From germline, CDR1 is SNHLY and CDR2 FYNNEI. CDR3 in DNA: TGTGCCAGCAGAGCCAGACAGGGGACGAACACTGAAGCTTTCTTT. This sequence encodes CASRARQGTNTEAFF.

A note on this clone: Other DNA sequences in the sample encode the same CDR3. The genes are TRBV9 and TRBJ2-3; D is possibly TRBD2 (7 bases). Germline CDR1 and CDR2: SGDLS and YYNGEE. The CDR3 contains 15 residues. Trimming took 0 bases from V and 1 from J, leaving 9 bases between them. The CDR3 DNA is TGTGCCAGCAGCGTAGTAGGGGGGGGCACAGATACGCAGTATTTT. Translation gives CASSVVGGGTDTQYF.

The V and J genes are TRBV13 and TRBJ1-2; 8 bases are shared with TRBD1. This CDR3 is 14 amino acids long. V was clipped by 5 bases and J by 5 bases; unmatched bases: 7. CDR1 is PRHDT, CDR2 FYEKMQ, per germline (reference sequence). CDR3 residues: CASSPRTGRYGYTF. The CDR3 DNA sequence: TGTGCCAGCAGCCCTCGGACAGGGAGATATGGCTACACCTTC.

The chain joins TRBV30 to TRBJ1-5; D is ambiguous. Germline values: CDR1 GTSNPN, CDR2 SVGIG (reference sequence). Trimming left V 3 bases short and J 0 bases short, with 12 bases between. The CDR3 has 15 residues. The CDR3, as DNA: TGTGCCTGGAGCCTCCCGGGGTATAGCAATCAGCCCCAGCATTTT. Translated: CAWSLPGYSNQPQHF.